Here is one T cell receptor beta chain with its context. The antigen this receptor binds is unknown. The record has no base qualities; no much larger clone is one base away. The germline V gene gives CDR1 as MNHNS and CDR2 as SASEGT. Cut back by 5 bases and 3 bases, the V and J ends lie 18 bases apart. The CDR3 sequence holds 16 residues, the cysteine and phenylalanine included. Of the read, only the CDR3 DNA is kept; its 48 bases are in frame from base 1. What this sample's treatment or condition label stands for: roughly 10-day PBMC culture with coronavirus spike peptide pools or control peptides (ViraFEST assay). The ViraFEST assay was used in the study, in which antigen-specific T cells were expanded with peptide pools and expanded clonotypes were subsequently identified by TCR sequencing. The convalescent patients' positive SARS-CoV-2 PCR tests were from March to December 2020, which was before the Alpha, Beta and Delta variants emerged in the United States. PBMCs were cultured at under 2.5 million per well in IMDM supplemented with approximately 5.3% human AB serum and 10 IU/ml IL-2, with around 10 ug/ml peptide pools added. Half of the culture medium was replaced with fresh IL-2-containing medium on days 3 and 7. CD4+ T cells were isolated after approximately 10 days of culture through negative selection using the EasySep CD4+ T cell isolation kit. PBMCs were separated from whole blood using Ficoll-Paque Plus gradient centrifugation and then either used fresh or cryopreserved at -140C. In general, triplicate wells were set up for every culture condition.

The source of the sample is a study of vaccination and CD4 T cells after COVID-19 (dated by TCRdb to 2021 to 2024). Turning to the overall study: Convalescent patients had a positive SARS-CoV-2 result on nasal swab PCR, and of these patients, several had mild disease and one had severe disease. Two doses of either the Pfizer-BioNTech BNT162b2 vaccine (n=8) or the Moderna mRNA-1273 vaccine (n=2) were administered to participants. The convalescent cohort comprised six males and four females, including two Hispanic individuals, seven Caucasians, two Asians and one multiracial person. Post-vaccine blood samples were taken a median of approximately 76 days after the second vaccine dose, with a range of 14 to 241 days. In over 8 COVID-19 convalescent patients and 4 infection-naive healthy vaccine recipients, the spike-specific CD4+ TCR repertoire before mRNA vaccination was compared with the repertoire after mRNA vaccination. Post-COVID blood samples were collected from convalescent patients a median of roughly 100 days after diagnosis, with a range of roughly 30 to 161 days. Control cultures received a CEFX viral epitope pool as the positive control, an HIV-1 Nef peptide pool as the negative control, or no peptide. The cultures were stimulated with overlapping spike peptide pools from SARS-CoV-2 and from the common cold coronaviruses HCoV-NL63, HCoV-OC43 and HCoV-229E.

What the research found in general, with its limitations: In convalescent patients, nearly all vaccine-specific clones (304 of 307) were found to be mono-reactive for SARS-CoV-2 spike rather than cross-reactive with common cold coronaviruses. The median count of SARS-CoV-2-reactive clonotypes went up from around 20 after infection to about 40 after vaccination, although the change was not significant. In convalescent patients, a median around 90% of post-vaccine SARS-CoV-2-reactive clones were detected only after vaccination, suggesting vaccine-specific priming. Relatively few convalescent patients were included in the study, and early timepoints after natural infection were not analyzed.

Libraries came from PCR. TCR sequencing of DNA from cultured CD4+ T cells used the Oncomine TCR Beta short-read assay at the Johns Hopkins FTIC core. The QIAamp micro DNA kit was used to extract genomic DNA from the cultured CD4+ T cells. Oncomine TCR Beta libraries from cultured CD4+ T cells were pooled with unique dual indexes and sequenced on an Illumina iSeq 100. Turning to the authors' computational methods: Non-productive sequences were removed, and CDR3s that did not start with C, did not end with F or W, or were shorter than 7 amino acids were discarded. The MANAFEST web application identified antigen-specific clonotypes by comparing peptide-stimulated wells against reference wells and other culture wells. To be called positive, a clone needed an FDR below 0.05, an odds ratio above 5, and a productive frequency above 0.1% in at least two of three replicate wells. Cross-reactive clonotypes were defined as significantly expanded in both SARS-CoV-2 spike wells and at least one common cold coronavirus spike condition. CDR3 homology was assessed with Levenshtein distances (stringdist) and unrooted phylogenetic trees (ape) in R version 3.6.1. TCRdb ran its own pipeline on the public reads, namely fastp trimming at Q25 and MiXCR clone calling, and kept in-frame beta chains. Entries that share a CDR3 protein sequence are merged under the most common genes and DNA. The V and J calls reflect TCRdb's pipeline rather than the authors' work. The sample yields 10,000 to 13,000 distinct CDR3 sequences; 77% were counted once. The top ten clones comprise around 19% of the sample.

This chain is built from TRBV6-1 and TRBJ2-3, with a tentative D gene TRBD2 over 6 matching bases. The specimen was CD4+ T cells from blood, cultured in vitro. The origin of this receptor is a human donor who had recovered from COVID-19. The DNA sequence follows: TGTGCCAGCAGTCCCCGGGTAGAGGGGAGGACAGATACGCAGTATTTT. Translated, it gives CASSPRVEGRTDTQYF.